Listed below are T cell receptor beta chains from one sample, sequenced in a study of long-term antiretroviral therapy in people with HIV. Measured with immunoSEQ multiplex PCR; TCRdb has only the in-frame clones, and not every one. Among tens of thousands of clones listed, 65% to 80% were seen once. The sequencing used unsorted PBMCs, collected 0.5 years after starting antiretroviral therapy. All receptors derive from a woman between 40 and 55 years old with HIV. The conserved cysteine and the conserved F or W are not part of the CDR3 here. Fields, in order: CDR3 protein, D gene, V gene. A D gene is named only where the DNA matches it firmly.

cdr3_aa: SVEPLTVNTEAF
d_call: .
v_call: TRBV29-1

cdr3_aa: AISERGQGEEKLF
d_call: TRBD1
v_call: TRBV10-3

cdr3_aa: ASSLATVPQY
d_call: .
v_call: TRBV7-8

cdr3_aa: ASSLHSPTGGLRVGNEKLF
d_call: TRBD1
v_call: TRBV5-1

cdr3_aa: ASSTTGEGNQPQH
d_call: TRBD1
v_call: TRBV19

cdr3_aa: ATTELGIAEAF
d_call: .
v_call: TRBV15

cdr3_aa: ASSSHLWSSGNTIY
d_call: .
v_call: TRBV28

cdr3_aa: ASSPGPTTITQY
d_call: .
v_call: TRBV5-4

cdr3_aa: ASSTSSYGYT
d_call: .
v_call: TRBV9

cdr3_aa: ASGLEEETQY
d_call: .
v_call: TRBV12-5

cdr3_aa: ASNPGLAGEQY
d_call: TRBD2
v_call: TRBV7-8

cdr3_aa: ASSQKGTSVSYNEQF
d_call: .
v_call: TRBV23-1

cdr3_aa: AWRTYRTANTEAF
d_call: .
v_call: TRBV30

cdr3_aa: ASSWGTIYNEQF
d_call: TRBD2
v_call: TRBV7-2

cdr3_aa: ASSGGARERYGYT
d_call: .
v_call: TRBV7-9

cdr3_aa: ASSVAGDNEQF
d_call: .
v_call: TRBV9

cdr3_aa: ASSPSGDPYGYT
d_call: .
v_call: TRBV7-7

cdr3_aa: ASSVALQGIAGELF
d_call: TRBD1
v_call: TRBV9

cdr3_aa: ASSPPDLRPYGYT
d_call: .
v_call: TRBV7-9

cdr3_aa: SVHRAANTEAF
d_call: .
v_call: TRBV29-1

cdr3_aa: ASNRDGTSGAYYEQY
d_call: TRBD2
v_call: TRBV5-4

cdr3_aa: ASRKWDRGNEQY
d_call: TRBD1
v_call: TRBV7-9

cdr3_aa: ASYYNEQF
d_call: .
v_call: TRBV30

cdr3_aa: ASTYEGTPGGGYT
d_call: .
v_call: TRBV5-1

cdr3_aa: ASIDPTGVNTEAF
d_call: TRBD1
v_call: TRBV28